This T cell receptor (beta chain) was documented in a study of PD-1 blockade in classical Hodgkin lymphoma. Overall study findings and caveats: Any patient who commenced nivolumab under 1 year after ASCT was excluded. The study found complete responders had baseline diversity similar to newly diagnosed patients. Still unresolved is the cause of the repertoire differences, which may be disease activity or prior therapy. There was a significant rise in CD4+ TCR diversity by C4D1, with no such rise for CD8+.

Germline CDR1 is SGHRS and CDR2 is YFSETQ. The CDR3 is 12 residues long. Trimming shortened V by 2 bases and J by 4 bases, and 3 bases separated the two germline ends. As to time point: cycle 4 day 1 (C4D1), after more than 5 weeks of nivolumab. There was relapse after autologous stem cell transplantation in every patient, and there was variation in brentuximab vedotin exposure. Magnetic negative selection purified CD4+ T cells from thawed PBMCs. Comments on this clone: What it binds is unknown.

Method: immunoSEQ multiplex PCR; TCRdb's copy keeps in-frame clones and lacks some. The repertoire holds nearly 20,000 clones, with less than 90% as singletons. The chain uses TRBV5-1 and TRBJ2-2; D gene uncertain. Sequencing used CD4+ T cells from blood, obtained before the fourth cycle of nivolumab. The origin of this receptor is a human donor with classical Hodgkin lymphoma. The CDR3 DNA sequence: TGCGCCAGCAGCTTAGCCACCGGGGAGCTGTTTTTT. This encodes CASSLATGELFF.